This T cell receptor (beta chain) is from a study of shared clonotypes between healthy human individuals. The germline V gene has CDR1 MNHEY and CDR2 SMNVEV (reference sequence). V lost 9 bases to trimming and J lost 4 bases, with 17 bases between them. This CDR3 comprises 14 residues. The protocol was immunoSEQ multiplex PCR, while the TCRdb copy is restricted to in-frame clones and leaves out a portion. The table shows some 790,000 clones, with 72% occurring only once. The authors divided CD4+ cells into CD45RA+ naive and CD45RA-negative memory subsets. Study-wide findings and caveats: Depth was large, yet rarefaction showed that sorted-subset sequencing was incomplete. The donor pool, a small one, limited the genetic and exposure-history diversity represented. Between a handful of donors, naive CD4 clonotypes were shared at a level of roughly 5.5%.

For this clone: The antigen remains unidentified.

The sample comprised memory CD4+ T cells sorted from blood. The subset here: CD45RA-negative fraction. The genes are TRBV27 and TRBJ2-3; tentative D call: TRBD2 (6 bases). This clonotype was obtained from a woman aged 25 to 45 in good health. As DNA, the CDR3 is TGTGCCAGTACGATCGGGAGAATGGCAGATACGCAGTATTTT. This encodes CASTIGRMADTQYF.